Presented here are 7 T cell receptor beta chains from one specimen sequenced in a study of blood T cells in healthy people across ages. Then a second PCR, running roughly 7 to 11 cycles, was carried out with a sample-barcoded 5' primer and a J-beta primer mix. TCRdb re-called the 5' RACE reads through MiXCR, storing one row per CDR3 protein. The sample records about 1.8 million distinct CDR3 sequences, just under 50% being singletons. Sequenced material: blood. Source of these receptors: a woman in her 40s in good health.

The V gene is TRBV7-9, the J gene TRBJ2-5, with D uncertain. The CDR3 runs to 16 residues. Germline V CDR1 and CDR2: SEHNR, FQNEAQ (reference sequence). V lost 1 base and J lost 1, with 13 bases in between. This CDR3 is CASSLGSTATQETQYF. The CDR3 DNA is TGTGCCAGCAGCTTAGGAAGCACAGCCACCCAAGAGACCCAGTACTTC.

The rearrangement uses TRBV7-2 and TRBJ2-4; weak D call: TRBD1 (6 bases). The CDR3 consists of 11 residues. V shed 1 base and J shed 15 bases, with 10 bases lying between them. Germline V gene sequence: CDR1 SGHTA, CDR2 FQGNSA. The CDR3 nucleotides are TGTGCCAGCAGCTTAGTGGGACACCTGTACTTC. Translated: CASSLVGHLYF.

The chain couples TRBV15 to TRBJ2-7; D tentatively fits TRBD1 or TRBD2 (5 bases each). The CDR3 covers 13 residues. The germline V gene has CDR1 LNHNV and CDR2 YYDKDF (reference sequence). Trimming took off 6 bases at V and 6 bases at J, with 15 bases between the two ends. The CDR3 nucleotides are TGTGCCACCAGGGTCGGGGCAGGGATCGAGCAGTACTTC. Its protein product is CATRVGAGIEQYF.

Of note for this clonotype: This may come from a read error, since a much larger clone is one base off. The chain combines TRBV12-3 or TRBV12-4 with TRBJ2-5; D perhaps matches TRBD1 (6 bases). There are 16 residues in the CDR3. V shed 7 bases and J shed 10 bases, with 28 bases lying between them. The CDR3 spells CASNLSRGQAGEGQYF. The CDR3, as DNA: TGTGCCAGCAATCTCTCTCGGGGACAAGCCGGAGAGGGCCAGTACTTC.

This chain joins TRBV25-1 and TRBJ1-2, with 8 bases identical to TRBD1. Per germline, CDR1 MGHDK and CDR2 SYGVNS. After removal of 6 bases from V and 2 bases from J, the junction contained 5 bases not matched to a gene. The CDR3 loop spans 14 amino acids. The CDR3 region has the DNA TGTGCCAGCAGACGGACAGGGACGAACTATGGCTACACCTTC. This sequence encodes CASRRTGTNYGYTF.

The chain has TRBV20-1 and TRBJ1-2; 7 bases align to TRBD1. CDR1 is DFQATT and CDR2 is SNEGSKA in the germline V gene (reference sequence). Trimming at V came to 8 bases and at J to 3 bases, leaving 6 bases not matched to a gene. There are 12 residues in the CDR3. CDR3 nucleotide sequence: TGCAGTCCATCCACAGGGGACTATGGCTACACCTTC. Its protein product is CSPSTGDYGYTF.

The V and J genes are TRBV5-1 and TRBJ2-3; unclear D gene. With 3 bases removed from V and 1 base from J, the gap between germline ends came to 9 bases. CDR1 is SGHRS and CDR2 is YFSETQ in the germline V gene. The CDR3 is 14 residues long. Written as DNA, the CDR3 is TGCGCCAGCAGCTGGTCGGCGGGCACAGATACGCAGTATTTT. Its translation: CASSWSAGTDTQYF.